This TCR beta chain derives from a study of PD-1 blockade in classical Hodgkin lymphoma. At the level of the study: With a 2-week interval, patients received intravenous nivolumab at 3 mg/kg.

Repertoires were generated with immunoSEQ multiplex PCR, while TCRdb's copy carries only in-frame clones and drops some. The sample lists about 76,000 clones, about nine tenths occurring once. Every patient experienced relapse after autologous stem cell transplantation, and brentuximab vedotin exposure varied. Trimming shortened V by 0 bases and J by 8 bases, and 20 bases separated the two germline ends. Germline CDR1 reads SGHRS; CDR2 reads YFSETQ. This CDR3 comprises 16 residues. Regarding this clone: As yet, its antigen is unknown.

General observations from the study: Newly diagnosed patients were reported to exhibit reduced baseline TCR diversity relative to healthy donors. Researchers reported that CD4+ TCR diversity, though not CD8+, rose significantly by C4D1. Patients who initiated nivolumab within 1 year of ASCT were excluded.

The specimen comprised peripheral blood mononuclear cells (PBMCs), sampled at baseline. This receptor was identified in a human donor with classical Hodgkin lymphoma. This chain connects TRBV5-1 to TRBJ1-1; D gene uncertain. The CDR3 sequence: CASSLVSSVVRQEAFF. DNA for the CDR3: TGCGCCAGCAGCTTGGTTTCTTCGGTGGTGAGGCAGGAAGCTTTCTTT.